Detailed here is one T cell receptor beta chain. Its antigen is unidentified. Additional DNA sequences in this sample encode the identical CDR3. Produced via immunoSEQ multiplex PCR; TCRdb's table is partial and in-frame only. The sample lists 100,000 to 150,000 clones; 80% to 85% were seen once. Time point given: baseline pretreatment blood. The treatment denotes: 15 Gy SBRT to primary tumor, nephrectomy 4 weeks later. This sample is drawn from a study of radiation and T cells in renal cell carcinoma. Study findings and constraints: In blood, top tumor clones expanded by 2 weeks, shrinking by 4.

This sequence originates from a woman in her sixties with renal cell carcinoma. Specimen: blood, collected from a patient whose treatment included radiotherapy and nephrectomy.

CDR3 protein: CASSREETQYF. The CDR3 region has the DNA TGTGCCAGCAGCCGGGAGGAGACCCAGTACTTC. The gene calls are TRBV11-1 and TRBJ2-5; D perhaps matches TRBD2 (6 bases). Germline CDR1 and CDR2: SGHAT and FQDESV (reference sequence). Between the trimmed V and J ends, which lost 5 bases and 5 bases, there was a span of 6 bases. The CDR3 totals 11 residues.